This T cell receptor (beta chain) was captured by sequencing in a study of blood T cell repertoires in COVID-19. Sequenced by immunoSEQ multiplex PCR; TCRdb stores in-frame clones only, minus some. The sample yields 39,000 or so clones, around 80% seen once. Sequencing was carried out using peripheral blood. This receptor was obtained from a middle-aged man with active or convalescent COVID-19.

The CDR3 DNA reads as TGCGCCAGCAGCCGGGACTTCTACGAGCAGTACTTC. Protein sequence: CASSRDFYEQYF. The J gene is TRBJ2-7, the V gene TRBV5-1, with a tentative D call TRBD2 (6 bases). V lost 4 bases and J 3 bases, leaving 8 bases between the germline ends. CDR1 is SGHRS, CDR2 YFSETQ, per germline. The CDR3 covers 12 residues.